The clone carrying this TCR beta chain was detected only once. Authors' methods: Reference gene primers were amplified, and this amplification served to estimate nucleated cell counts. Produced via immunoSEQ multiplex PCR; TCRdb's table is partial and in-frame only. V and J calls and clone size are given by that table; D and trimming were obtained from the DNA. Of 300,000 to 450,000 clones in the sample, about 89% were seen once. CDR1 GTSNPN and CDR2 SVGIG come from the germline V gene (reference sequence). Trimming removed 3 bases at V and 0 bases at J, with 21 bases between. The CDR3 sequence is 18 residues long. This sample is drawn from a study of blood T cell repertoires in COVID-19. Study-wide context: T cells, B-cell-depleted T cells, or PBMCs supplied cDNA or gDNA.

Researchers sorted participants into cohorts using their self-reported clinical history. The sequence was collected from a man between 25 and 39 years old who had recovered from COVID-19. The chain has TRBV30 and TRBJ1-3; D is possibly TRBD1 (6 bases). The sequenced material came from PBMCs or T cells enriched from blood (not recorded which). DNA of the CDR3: TGTGCCTGGAGACCCCTATCATTACAGGGAACCTCTGGAAACACCATATATTTT. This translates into CAWRPLSLQGTSGNTIYF.